The 10 T cell receptor beta chains presented below share a single source sample, sequenced in a study of cytomegalovirus exposure and HLA in healthy donors. PCR was performed using 60 Vbeta and 13 Jbeta primers. This table comes from immunoSEQ multiplex PCR, and its TCRdb copy is limited to in-frame clones, with some not included. The table lists 150,000 to 200,000 clones, less than 90% of them singletons. The sequencing input was PBMCs. The origin of the receptors is a man aged 45 to 65 in good health and CMV-seropositive.

The chain carries TRBV6-6 and TRBJ2-6; 7 bases match TRBD1. V lost 5 bases and J lost 2; bases outside the gene matches: 3. Per the germline V gene, CDR1 is MNHNY and CDR2 is SVGAGI (reference sequence). This CDR3 has 15 residues. The chain's CDR3 is CASSGTGAGANVLTF. Here the CDR3 DNA reads TGTGCCAGCAGTGGTACAGGGGCTGGGGCCAACGTCCTGACTTTC.

Here the CDR3 DNA reads TGTGCCAGCGTAAAAAGGGGACAGGGGGCTAATCAGCCCCAGCATTTT. Translated: CASVKRGQGANQPQHF. This chain uses TRBV28 with TRBJ1-5; the match to TRBD1 covers 12 bases. V lost 8 bases to trimming and J lost 4 bases; unmatched junction nucleotides: 9. The CDR3 is 16 residues long. CDR1 MDHEN and CDR2 SYDVKM come from the germline V gene.

The chain uses TRBV7-2 and TRBJ2-5; TRBD2 is a possible D gene (7 bases). From germline, CDR1 is SGHTA and CDR2 FQGNSA. V was pared by 1 base and J by 5 bases, with 20 bases between. This CDR3 is 17 amino acids long. CDR3 in amino acids: CASSLGGLGGASETQYF. In nucleotides, the CDR3 is TGTGCCAGCAGCTTAGGGGGCTTGGGGGGGGCCTCGGAGACCCAGTACTTC. Supplemented by reference TRBV7-2 and TRBJ2-5, the full variable domain reads GAGVSQSPSNKVTEKGKDVELRCDPISGHTALYWYRQSLGQGLEFLIYFQGNSAPDKSGLPSDRFSAERTGGSVSTLTIQRTQQEDSAVYLCASSLGGLGGASETQYFGPGTRLLVL.

The chain is built from TRBV6-5 and TRBJ2-2; 7 positions match TRBD1. V was clipped by 2 bases and J by 6 bases; unmatched bases: 3. There are 14 residues in the CDR3. Germline V gene sequence: CDR1 MNHEY, CDR2 SVGAGI. The CDR3 region has the DNA TGTGCCAGCAGTTACCCGGACAGGCCCGGGGAGCTGTTTTTT. Translation gives CASSYPDRPGELFF.

The table lists this clone with a few counts. The V call is TRBV7-9, the J call TRBJ2-1; 7 nucleotides line up with TRBD2. This CDR3 is 12 amino acids long. Per germline, CDR1 SEHNR and CDR2 FQNEAQ (reference sequence). V dropped 5 bases and J dropped 10; count of bases not matched to a gene: 5. The CDR3 DNA reads as TGTGCCAGCAGCCCCCTGGGGGGGGAGCAGTTCTTC. Protein sequence: CASSPLGGEQFF.

J is TRBJ1-2 and V is TRBV15; TRBD1 matches 9 bases. Germline CDR1 LNHNV, CDR2 YYDKDF (reference sequence). The CDR3 extends over 17 amino acids. J gave up 0 bases and V 5 bases, and 10 bases lay outside the gene matches. The CDR3 nucleotides read TGTGCCACCAGCGACCGGGACAGGGCTCGCCCTAACTATGGCTACACCTTC. This gives the protein CATSDRDRARPNYGYTF.

The chain uses TRBV7-3 and TRBJ2-6; D is perhaps TRBD1 (5 bases). The germline V gene has CDR1 SGHTA and CDR2 FQGTGA. The CDR3 contains 16 residues. V lost 8 bases and J lost 0, with 14 bases in between. The CDR3 region is CASGAEPPSGANVLTF. Here the CDR3 DNA reads TGTGCCAGCGGGGCGGAACCCCCCTCTGGGGCCAACGTCCTGACTTTC.

V gene TRBV7-9 combines with J gene TRBJ1-1; no firm D call. V dropped 0 bases and J dropped 8 bases, with 10 bases sitting between them. The CDR3 has 13 amino acids. The germline gives CDR1 SEHNR, CDR2 FQNEAQ (reference sequence). CDR3 bases: TGTGCCAGCAGCTTAGCGGGAGGGTACGAAGCTTTCTTT. Translated, it gives CASSLAGGYEAFF. Full variable domain (missing parts from reference TRBV7-9 and TRBJ1-1): DTGVSQNPRHKITKRGQNVTFRCDPISEHNRLYWYRQTLGQGPEFLTYFQNEAQLEKSRLLSDRFSAERPKGSFSTLEIQRTEQGDSAMYLCASSLAGGYEAFFGQGTRLTVV.

The chain is built from TRBV18 and TRBJ1-6; maybe TRBD1 (5 bases). The V gene lost 2 bases and the J gene lost 8 bases, with 10 bases spanning the gap. CDR1 is KGHSH and CDR2 is LQKENI in the germline V gene. The CDR3 is made up of 14 amino acids. Here the CDR3 DNA reads TGTGCCAGCTCACCAGGGGCCAATTATTCACCCCTCCACTTT. Its protein is CASSPGANYSPLHF.

V gene TRBV4-3 combines with J gene TRBJ1-2, with 7 positions matching TRBD1. The V segment lost 2 bases and the J segment 4 bases; nucleotides outside the gene matches: 10. CDR1 is LGHNA, CDR2 YSLEER, per germline. CDR3 length equals 16 residues. The chain's CDR3 is CASSQRPGGLSYGYTF. The DNA for the CDR3 is TGCGCCAGCAGCCAAAGGCCAGGGGGTTTGAGCTATGGCTACACCTTC.